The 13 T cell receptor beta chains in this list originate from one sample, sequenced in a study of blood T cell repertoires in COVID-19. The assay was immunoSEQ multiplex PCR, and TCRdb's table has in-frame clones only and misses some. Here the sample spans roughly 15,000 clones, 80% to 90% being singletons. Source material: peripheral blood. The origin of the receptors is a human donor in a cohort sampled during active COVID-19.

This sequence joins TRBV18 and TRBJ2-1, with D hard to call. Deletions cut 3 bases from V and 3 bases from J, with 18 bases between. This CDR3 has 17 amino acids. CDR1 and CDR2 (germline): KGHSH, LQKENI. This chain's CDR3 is CASSPSSFHRNYNEQFF. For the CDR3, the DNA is TGTGCCAGCTCACCTAGTAGTTTCCACAGAAACTACAATGAGCAGTTCTTC. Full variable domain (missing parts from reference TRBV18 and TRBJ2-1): NAGVMQNPRHLVRRRGQEARLRCSPMKGHSHVYWYRQLPEEGLKFMVYLQKENIIDESGMPKERFSAEFPKEGPSILRIQQVVRGDSAAYFCASSPSSFHRNYNEQFFGPGTRLTVL.

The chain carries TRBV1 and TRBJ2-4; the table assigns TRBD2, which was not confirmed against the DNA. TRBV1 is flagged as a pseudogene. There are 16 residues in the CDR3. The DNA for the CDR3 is TGCACCAGCAGTCCAGGTAGCGGGGGGGTTCTAAACATTCAGTACTTC. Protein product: CTSSPGSGGVLNIQYF.

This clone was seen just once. The CDR3 DNA follows: TGTGCCAGCAGCATACTTTGGGGGCATTCACCCCTCCACTTT. Amino acid sequence: CASSILWGHSPLHF. V usage is TRBV7-9 and J usage is TRBJ1-6; tentatively, D is TRBD1 (6 bases). V was clipped by 5 bases and J by 8 bases, with 13 bases between them. Germline V gene sequence: CDR1 SEHNR, CDR2 FQNEAQ (reference sequence). This CDR3 spans 14 amino acids.

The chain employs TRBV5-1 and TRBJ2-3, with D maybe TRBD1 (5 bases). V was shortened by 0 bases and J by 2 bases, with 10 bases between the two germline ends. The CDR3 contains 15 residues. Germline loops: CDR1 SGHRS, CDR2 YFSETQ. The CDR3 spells CASSLVGALTDTQYF. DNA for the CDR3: TGCGCCAGCAGCTTGGTAGGGGCGCTCACAGATACGCAGTATTTT.

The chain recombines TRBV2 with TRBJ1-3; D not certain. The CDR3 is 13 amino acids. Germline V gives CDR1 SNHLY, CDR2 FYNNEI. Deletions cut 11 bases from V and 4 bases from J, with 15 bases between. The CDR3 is CASSGLAGNTIYF. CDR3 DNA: TGTGCCTCAAGCGGGTTAGCAGGAAACACCATATATTTT.

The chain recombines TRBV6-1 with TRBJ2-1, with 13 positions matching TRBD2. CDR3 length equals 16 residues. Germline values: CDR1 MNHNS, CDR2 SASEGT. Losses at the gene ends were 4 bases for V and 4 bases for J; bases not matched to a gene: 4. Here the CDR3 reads CASSALAGGRYNEQFF. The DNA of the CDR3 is TGTGCCAGCAGTGCACTAGCGGGGGGGCGATACAATGAGCAGTTCTTC.

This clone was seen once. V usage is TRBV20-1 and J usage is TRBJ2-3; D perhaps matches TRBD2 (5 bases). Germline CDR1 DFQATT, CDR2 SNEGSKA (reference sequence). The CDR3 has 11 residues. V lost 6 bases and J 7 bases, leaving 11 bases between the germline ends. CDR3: CSAGLRNTQYF. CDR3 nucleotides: TGCAGTGCAGGACTTCGGAATACGCAGTATTTT.

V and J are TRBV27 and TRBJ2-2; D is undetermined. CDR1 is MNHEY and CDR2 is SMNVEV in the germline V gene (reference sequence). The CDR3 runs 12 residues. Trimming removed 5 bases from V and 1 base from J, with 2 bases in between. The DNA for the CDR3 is TGTGCCAGCAGTCTGAACACCGGGGAGCTGTTTTTT. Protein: CASSLNTGELFF.

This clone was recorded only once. For the CDR3, the DNA is TGTGCCAGCTCAGCCGACAGCAGGAACACTGAAGCTTTCTTT. This sequence encodes CASSADSRNTEAFF. The J gene is TRBJ1-1, the V gene TRBV18; D perhaps matches TRBD1 (5 bases). With 5 bases removed from V and 1 base from J, the gap between germline ends came to 11 bases. Germline CDR1 reads KGHSH; CDR2 reads LQKENI. The CDR3 covers 14 residues.

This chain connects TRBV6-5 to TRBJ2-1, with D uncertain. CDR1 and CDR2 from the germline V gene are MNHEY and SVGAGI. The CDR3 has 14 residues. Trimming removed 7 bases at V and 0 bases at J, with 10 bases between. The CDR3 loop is CASNMHSSYNEQFF. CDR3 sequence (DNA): TGTGCCAGCAATATGCATAGCTCCTACAATGAGCAGTTCTTC.

Here the CDR3 reads CASSASGTSGLTQYF. CDR3 nucleotides: TGTGCCAGCAGCGCCTCCGGGACTAGCGGGCTCACGCAGTATTTT. The genes are TRBV9 and TRBJ2-3; 12 nucleotides align to TRBD2. Germline-derived CDR1 and CDR2 are SGDLS and YYNGEE. CDR3 length: 15 amino acids. V shed 3 bases and J 9 bases; nucleotides not matched to a gene: 8.

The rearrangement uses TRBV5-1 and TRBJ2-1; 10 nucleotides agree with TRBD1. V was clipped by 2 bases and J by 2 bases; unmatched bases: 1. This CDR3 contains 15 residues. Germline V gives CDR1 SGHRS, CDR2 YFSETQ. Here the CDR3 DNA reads TGCGCCAGCAGCTTAGGGACAGGGGCCTACAATGAGCAGTTCTTC. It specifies CASSLGTGAYNEQFF.

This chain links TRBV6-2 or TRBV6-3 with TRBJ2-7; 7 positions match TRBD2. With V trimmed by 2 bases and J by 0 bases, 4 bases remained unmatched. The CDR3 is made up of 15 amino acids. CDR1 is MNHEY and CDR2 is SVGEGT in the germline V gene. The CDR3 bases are TGTGCCAGCAGTTACGGCGGGAGTCTCTCCTACGAGCAGTACTTC. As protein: CASSYGGSLSYEQYF.